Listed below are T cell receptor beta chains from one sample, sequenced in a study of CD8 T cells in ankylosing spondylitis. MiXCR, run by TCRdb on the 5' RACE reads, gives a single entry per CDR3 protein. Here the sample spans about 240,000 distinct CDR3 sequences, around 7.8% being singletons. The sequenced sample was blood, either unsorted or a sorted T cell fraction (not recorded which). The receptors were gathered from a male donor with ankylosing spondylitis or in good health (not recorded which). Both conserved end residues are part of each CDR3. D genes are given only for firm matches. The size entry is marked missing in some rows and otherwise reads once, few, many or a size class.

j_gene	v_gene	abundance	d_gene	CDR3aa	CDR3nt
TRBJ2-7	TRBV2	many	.	CASGTPPEEQYF	TGTGCCAGCGGGACGCCCCCGGAGGAGCAGTACTTC
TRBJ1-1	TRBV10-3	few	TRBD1	CAIRERGQDAEAFF	TGTGCCATCAGGGAGAGGGGACAGGATGCTGAAGCTTTCTTT
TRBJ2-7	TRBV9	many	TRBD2	CASSVGTSGPSYEQYF	TGTGCCAGCAGCGTAGGAACTAGCGGGCCCTCCTACGAGCAGTACTTC
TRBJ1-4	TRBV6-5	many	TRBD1	CASSYSMTGTGTNEKLFF	TGTGCCAGCAGTTACTCGATGACAGGGACGGGAACTAATGAAAAACTGTTTTTT
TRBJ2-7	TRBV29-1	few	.	CSVDSVGSYEQYF	TGCAGCGTTGATTCGGTCGGATCCTACGAGCAGTACTTC
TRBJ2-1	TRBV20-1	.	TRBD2	CSAISGSLRGSSYNEQFF	TGCAGTGCTATTAGCGGGAGTCTTAGGGGCAGCTCCTACAATGAGCAGTTCTTC
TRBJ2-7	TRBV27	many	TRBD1	CASAHGRGYEQYF	TGTGCCAGCGCTCACGGCAGGGGGTACGAGCAGTACTTC
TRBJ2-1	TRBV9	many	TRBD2	CASSPPPTSVEQFF	TGTGCCAGCAGCCCACCCCCCACTAGCGTTGAGCAGTTCTTC
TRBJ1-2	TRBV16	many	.	CASSQQGRDGYTF	TGTGCCAGCAGCCAACAGGGAAGGGATGGCTACACCTTC
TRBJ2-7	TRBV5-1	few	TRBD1	CASSWGTGGGYEQYF	TGCGCCAGCAGCTGGGGGACAGGGGGAGGCTACGAGCAGTACTTC
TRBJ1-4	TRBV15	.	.	CATSRGNVREKLFF	TGTGCCACCAGCAGAGGCAACGTGAGGGAAAAACTGTTTTTT
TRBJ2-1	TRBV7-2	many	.	CASSLATQYNEQFF	TGTGCCAGCAGCTTAGCGACTCAATACAATGAGCAGTTCTTC
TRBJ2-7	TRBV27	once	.	CASSLAFNYEQYF	TGTGCCAGCAGTTTAGCCTTTAACTACGAGCAGTACTTC
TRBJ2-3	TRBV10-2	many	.	CASSEATATDTQYF	TGCGCCAGCAGTGAGGCGACGGCCACAGATACGCAGTATTTT
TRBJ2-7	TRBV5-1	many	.	CASSVDNYEQYF	TGCGCCAGCAGCGTCGACAACTACGAGCAGTACTTC
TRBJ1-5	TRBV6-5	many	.	CASSYSGQGHQPQHF	TGTGCCAGCAGTTACTCTGGGCAGGGGCATCAGCCCCAGCATTTT
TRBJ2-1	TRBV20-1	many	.	CSAQANTNEQFF	TGCAGTGCGCAGGCGAACACCAATGAGCAGTTCTTC
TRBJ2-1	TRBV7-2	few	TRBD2	CASSSRGGAVYNEQFF	TGTGCCAGCAGCTCCCGCGGGGGGGCCGTATACAATGAGCAGTTCTTC
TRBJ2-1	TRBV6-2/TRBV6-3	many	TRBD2	CASSYPGLVGYNEQFF	TGTGCCAGCAGTTATCCCGGACTAGTCGGGTACAATGAGCAGTTCTTC
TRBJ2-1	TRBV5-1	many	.	CASSYERTYNEQFF	TGCGCCAGCAGCTACGAGCGGACCTACAATGAGCAGTTCTTC
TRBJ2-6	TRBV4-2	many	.	CASSQERASLSGANVLTF	TGTGCCAGCAGCCAAGAAAGGGCGTCCCTCTCTGGGGCCAACGTCCTGACTTTC
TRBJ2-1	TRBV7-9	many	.	CASSFGSEQFF	TGTGCCAGCAGCTTCGGGTCTGAGCAGTTCTTC
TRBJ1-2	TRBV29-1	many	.	CSAGGQGLGYGYTF	TGCAGCGCCGGAGGGCAGGGCCTTGGCTATGGCTACACCTTC
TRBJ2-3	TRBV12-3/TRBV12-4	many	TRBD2	CASSTLTGGDTQYF	TGTGCCAGCAGCACCCTCACGGGAGGAGATACGCAGTATTTT
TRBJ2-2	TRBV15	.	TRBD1	CATRTGENTGELFF	TGTGCCACCCGGACAGGGGAGAACACCGGGGAGCTGTTTTTT
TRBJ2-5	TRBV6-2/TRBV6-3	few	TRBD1	CASSSHRGRGETQYF	TGTGCCAGCAGCTCCCACAGGGGTAGGGGAGAGACCCAGTACTTC
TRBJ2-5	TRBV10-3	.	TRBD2	CAISVASGGETQYF	TGTGCCATCAGTGTGGCTAGCGGGGGTGAGACCCAGTACTTC
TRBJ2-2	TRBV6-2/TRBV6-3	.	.	CASSYSDEGAGELFF	TGTGCCAGCAGTTACTCTGACGAGGGCGCCGGGGAGCTGTTTTTT